The clone carrying this TCR beta chain occurred once. These data belong to a study of blood T cell repertoires in COVID-19. Whole-study context: PBMCs, B-cell-depleted T cells, or T cells were the source of the cDNA or gDNA that made up the material.

V lost 5 bases, J lost 5 bases, and 9 bases lay in between. The CDR3 spans 11 residues. The V gene's germline CDR1 is DFQATT and CDR2 SNEGSKA (reference sequence). In the original workflow: Amplification of reference gene primers provided the estimated nucleated cell counts. The assay was immunoSEQ multiplex PCR, and TCRdb's table has in-frame clones only and misses some. V and J calls and clone size are as listed in that table; D and trimming were resolved from the DNA. The data contain a few hundred thousand clones, 70% to 90% of them singletons. The TCR comes from a woman between 25 and 40 years old with active or convalescent COVID-19. V gene TRBV20-1 combines with J gene TRBJ2-5; D perhaps matches TRBD2 (6 bases). Sequenced: peripheral blood. The CDR3 region is CSAQRGETQYF. The DNA of the CDR3 is TGCAGTGCTCAACGGGGGGAGACCCAGTACTTC.